This TCR beta chain came from a study of glioma-infiltrating T cells after dendritic cell vaccination. Germline-derived CDR1 and CDR2 are SGHDT and YYEEEE. The CDR3 length is 14 residues. V was trimmed by 0 bases and J by 4 bases, leaving 7 bases between them. Sequencing used immunoSEQ multiplex PCR; TCRdb keeps in-frame clones, though not all of them. The repertoire consists of under 100,000 clones, with under 90% occurring once and the leading ten covering 2.5% to 3%. This sequence joins TRBV5-6 and TRBJ2-2; D gene ambiguous. The origin of this receptor is a human donor with glioblastoma. Here the sequenced sample was blood, taken before dendritic cell vaccination. The CDR3 nucleotides are TGTGCCAGCAGCTTGGTAGTGTTCACCGGGGAGCTGTTTTTT. Protein sequence: CASSLVVFTGELFF. Full variable domain (missing parts from reference TRBV5-6 and TRBJ2-2): DAGVTQSPTHLIKTRGQQVTLRCSPKSGHDTVSWYQQALGQGPQFIFQYYEEEERQRGNFPDRFSGHQFPNYSSELNVNALLLGDSALYLCASSLVVFTGELFFGEGSRLTVL.